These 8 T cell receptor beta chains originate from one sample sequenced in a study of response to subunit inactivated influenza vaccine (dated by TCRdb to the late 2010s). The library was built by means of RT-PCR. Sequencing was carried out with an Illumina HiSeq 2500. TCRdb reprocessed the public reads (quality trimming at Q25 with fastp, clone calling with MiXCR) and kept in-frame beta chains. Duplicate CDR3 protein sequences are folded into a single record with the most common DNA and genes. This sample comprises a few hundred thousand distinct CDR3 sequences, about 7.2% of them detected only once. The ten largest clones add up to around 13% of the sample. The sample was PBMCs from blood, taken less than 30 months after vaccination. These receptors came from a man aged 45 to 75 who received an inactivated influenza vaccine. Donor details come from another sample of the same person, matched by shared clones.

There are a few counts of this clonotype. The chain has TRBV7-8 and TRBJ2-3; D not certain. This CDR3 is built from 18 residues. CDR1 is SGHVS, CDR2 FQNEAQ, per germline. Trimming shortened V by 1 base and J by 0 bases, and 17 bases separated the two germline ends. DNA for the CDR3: TGTGCCAGCAGCTTAGAGTTAGGCATTTACTCTAGCACAGATACGCAGTATTTT. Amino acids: CASSLELGIYSSTDTQYF. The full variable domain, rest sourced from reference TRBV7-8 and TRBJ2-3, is GAGVSQSPRYKVAKRGQDVALRCDPISGHVSLFWYQQALGQGPEFLTYFQNEAQLDKSGLPSDRFFAERPEGSVSTLKIQRTQQEDSAVYLCASSLELGIYSSTDTQYFGPGTRLTVL.

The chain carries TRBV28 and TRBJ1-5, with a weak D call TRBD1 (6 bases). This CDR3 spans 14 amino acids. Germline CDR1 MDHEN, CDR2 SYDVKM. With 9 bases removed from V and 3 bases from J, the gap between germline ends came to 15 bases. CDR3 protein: CASTTGAPNQPQHF. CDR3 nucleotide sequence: TGTGCCAGTACTACGGGGGCGCCCAATCAGCCCCAGCATTTT.

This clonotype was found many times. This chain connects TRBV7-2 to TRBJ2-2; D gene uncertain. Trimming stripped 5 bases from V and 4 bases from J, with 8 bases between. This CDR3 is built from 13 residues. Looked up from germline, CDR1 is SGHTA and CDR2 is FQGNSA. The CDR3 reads CASSAVFTGELFF. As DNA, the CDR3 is TGTGCCAGCAGCGCGGTATTCACCGGGGAGCTGTTTTTT.

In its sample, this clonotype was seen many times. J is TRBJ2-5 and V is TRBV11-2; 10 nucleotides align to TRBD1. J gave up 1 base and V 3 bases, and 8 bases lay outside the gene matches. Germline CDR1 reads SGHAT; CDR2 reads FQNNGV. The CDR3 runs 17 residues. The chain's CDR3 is CASSFNRDRGFQETQYF. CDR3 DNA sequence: TGTGCCAGCAGCTTCAACCGGGACAGGGGATTCCAAGAGACCCAGTACTTC.

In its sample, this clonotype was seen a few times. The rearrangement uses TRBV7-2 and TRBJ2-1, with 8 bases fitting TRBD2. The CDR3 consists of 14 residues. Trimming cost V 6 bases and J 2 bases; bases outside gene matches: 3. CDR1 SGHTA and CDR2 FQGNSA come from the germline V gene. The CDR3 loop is CASRDSGAYNEQFF. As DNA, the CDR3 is TGTGCCAGCAGGGATAGCGGGGCCTACAATGAGCAGTTCTTC.

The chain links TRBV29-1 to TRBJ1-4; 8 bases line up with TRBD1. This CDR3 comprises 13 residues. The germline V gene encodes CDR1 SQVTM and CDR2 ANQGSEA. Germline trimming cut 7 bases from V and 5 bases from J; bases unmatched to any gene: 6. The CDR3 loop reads CSGSGGRNEKLFF. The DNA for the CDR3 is TGCAGCGGATCAGGGGGCCGGAATGAAAAACTGTTTTTT.

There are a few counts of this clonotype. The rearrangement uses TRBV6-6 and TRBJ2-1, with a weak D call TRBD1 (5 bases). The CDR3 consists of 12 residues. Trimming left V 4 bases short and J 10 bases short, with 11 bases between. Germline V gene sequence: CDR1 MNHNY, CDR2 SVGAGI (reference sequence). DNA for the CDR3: TGTGCCAGCAGTTTGACAGACATGGAGCAGTTCTTC. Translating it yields CASSLTDMEQFF.

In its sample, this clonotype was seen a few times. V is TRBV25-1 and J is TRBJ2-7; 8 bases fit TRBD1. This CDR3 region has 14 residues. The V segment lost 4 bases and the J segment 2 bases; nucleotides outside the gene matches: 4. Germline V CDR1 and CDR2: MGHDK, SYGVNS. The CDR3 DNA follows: TGTGCCAGCAGTGGGGACAGGACCCCCTACGAGCAGTACTTC. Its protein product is CASSGDRTPYEQYF.